This T cell receptor (beta chain) came from a study of T-cell reconstitution after alpha-beta-depleted transplantation in children. Unique molecular identifiers were used in preparing the TCRbeta library. Each CDR3 protein is one row after TCRdb ran MiXCR on the PCR reads. The profile shows hundreds of thousands of distinct CDR3 sequences, about 25% of them singletons. CDR1 SGHRS and CDR2 YFSETQ come from the germline V gene. This CDR3 is built from 16 residues. Trimming removed 0 bases from V and 4 bases from J, with 14 bases in between. This sequence originates from a girl under 10 years old with Fanconi anemia, due to receive a stem cell transplant. The chain has TRBV5-1 and TRBJ2-1, with D possibly matching TRBD2 (6 bases). The sequencing used PBMCs, collected before TCRalphabeta/CD19-depleted stem cell transplant. The DNA of the CDR3 is TGCGCCAGCAGCTTGGTTTCTAGCGTAAAATACAATGAGCAGTTCTTC. Translation gives CASSLVSSVKYNEQFF.